These 25 T cell receptor beta chains came from one sample sequenced in a study of HIV-infected patients and healthy controls. Reverse transcription used 450 to 650 ng RNA and constant-region primers for alpha and beta. Each of the alpha and beta chains got its own library through chain-specific third strand synthesis with indices. In TCRdb, the 5' RACE reads were re-called with MiXCR into one record per CDR3 protein. This table holds fewer than 6,500 distinct CDR3 sequences, around 8.7% found once. Roughly three months, about 14 weeks, into antiretroviral therapy, follow-up blood was collected. Whole blood was used without fractionation, so all unsorted peripheral T cells were included. The sample was blood, taken during antiretroviral therapy. These receptors originate from an adult with HIV infection.

The sample holds a few counts of this clonotype. V usage is TRBV6-5 and J usage is TRBJ2-7; 11 bases are shared with TRBD1. The CDR3 consists of 14 residues. The V gene's germline CDR1 is MNHEY and CDR2 SVGAGI. J lost 6 bases, V lost 0 bases, and 1 base had no gene match. CDR3 sequence (DNA): TGTGCCAGCAGTTACTCGGGGACAGGGGGCGAGCAGTACTTC. Its translation: CASSYSGTGGEQYF.

This clonotype is medium-sized (0.01 to 0.1%) in the sample. V and J are TRBV3-1 and TRBJ2-2; D is ambiguous. Per the germline V gene, CDR1 is LGHDT and CDR2 is YNNKEL (reference sequence). The V end was cut by 6 bases, the J end by 2 bases, with 1 base between. The length of the CDR3 is 11 residues. The CDR3 region has the DNA TGTGCCAGCAGAAACACCGGGGAGCTGTTTTTT. Translation: CASRNTGELFF. The variable domain in full, completed from reference TRBV3-1 and TRBJ2-2, reads DTAVSQTPKYLVTQMGNDKSIKCEQNLGHDTMYWYKQDSKKFLKIMFSYNNKELIINETVPNRFSPKSPDKAHLNLHINSLELGDSAVYFCASRNTGELFFGEGSRLTVL.

Many counts were recorded for this clonotype. The chain couples TRBV18 to TRBJ1-1; D remains unclear. Deletions cut 3 bases from V and 0 bases from J, with 5 bases between. The CDR3 is 13 residues long. Germline-derived CDR1 and CDR2 are KGHSH and LQKENI. The CDR3 loop is CASSPELNTEAFF. The DNA of the CDR3 is TGTGCCAGCTCACCCGAGTTGAACACTGAAGCTTTCTTT.

This clonotype came up many times. The chain is built from TRBV12-3 or TRBV12-4 and TRBJ1-2; D is perhaps TRBD1 (5 bases). V lost 7 bases and J 9 bases, leaving 21 bases between the germline ends. The length of the CDR3 is 14 residues. The CDR3 nucleotides read TGTGCCAGCAAAACCGGTGGAGGGGAGGGGCGCTACACCTTC. Amino acids: CASKTGGGEGRYTF.

The chain uses TRBV24-1 and TRBJ2-1; D unresolved. The CDR3 sequence is 16 residues long. V lost 4 bases, J lost 0 bases, and 12 bases lay in between. CDR1 and CDR2 from the germline V gene are KGHDR and SFDVKD. In DNA, the CDR3 is TGTGCCACCAGTGAACACGGACGGAGCTCCTACAATGAGCAGTTCTTC. It encodes CATSEHGRSSYNEQFF.

This clonotype is deemed medium-sized. The gene calls are TRBV28 and TRBJ2-1, with D possibly matching TRBD1 (5 bases). Germline assignment: CDR1 MDHEN and CDR2 SYDVKM. V shed 8 bases and J shed 1 base, with 15 bases lying between them. The CDR3 is made up of 15 amino acids. CDR3 in DNA: TGTGCCAGCGGTCCAGGGATAACTTCCTACAATGAGCAGTTCTTC. Protein sequence: CASGPGITSYNEQFF. The complete variable domain, with remaining parts taken from reference TRBV28 and TRBJ2-1, reads DVKVTQSSRYLVKRTGEKVFLECVQDMDHENMFWYRQDPGLGLRLIYFSYDVKMKEKGDIPEGYSVSREKKERFSLILESASTNQTSMYLCASGPGITSYNEQFFGPGTRLTVL.

This clonotype was recorded many times. J is TRBJ2-3 and V is TRBV7-8; the D gene is possibly TRBD2 (6 bases). CDR1 SGHVS and CDR2 FQNEAQ come from the germline V gene. The CDR3 is 14 residues long. The V gene lost 3 bases and the J gene lost 6 bases, with 13 bases spanning the gap. The CDR3 loop is CASSFRELTDTQYF. For the CDR3, the DNA is TGTGCCAGCAGCTTTCGGGAGTTGACGGATACGCAGTATTTT.

This clonotype was counted ten times or more. The chain has TRBV11-2 and TRBJ1-2, with D perhaps TRBD1 (5 bases). The CDR3 loop spans 16 amino acids. The germline gives CDR1 SGHAT, CDR2 FQNNGV. Trimming removed 5 bases from V and 1 base from J, with 17 bases in between. The CDR3 nucleotides are TGTGCCAGCAGCGCGGGACGGCGACAACTTAACTATGGCTACACCTTC. Translation: CASSAGRRQLNYGYTF.

For this clonotype: A much larger clone sits a single nucleotide away, making a read error possible. This rearrangement joins TRBV28 to TRBJ2-7, with TRBD2 matching over 8 bases. Trimming took 5 bases from V and 2 from J; bases not matched to a gene: 5. This CDR3 has 14 amino acids. From germline, CDR1 is MDHEN and CDR2 SYDVKM. CDR3 sequence reads: CASSNRGGPYEQYF. CDR3 sequence (DNA): TGTGCCAGCAGTAATCGGGGGGGTCCCTACGAGCAGTACTTC.

This clonotype was detected many times. The chain recombines TRBV20-1 with TRBJ1-1; maybe TRBD1 (5 bases). The V gene lost 0 bases and the J gene lost 10 bases, with 12 bases spanning the gap. The CDR3 consists of 12 residues. Germline values: CDR1 DFQATT, CDR2 SNEGSKA (reference sequence). The CDR3 DNA reads TGCAGTGCTAGAGATTTCTGGGGCGGAGCTTTCTTT. This translates into CSARDFWGGAFF.

This clonotype is medium-sized within its sample. J is TRBJ1-1 and V is TRBV7-3, with a weak D call TRBD1 (5 bases). The CDR3 runs 17 residues. V was clipped by 2 bases and J by 5 bases, with 21 bases between them. Germline CDR1 is SGHTA and CDR2 is FQGTGA. CDR3 DNA: TGTGCCAGCAGCTTAGGGGGAACTGGCGCCTCGGGAACTGAAGCTTTCTTT. It yields the protein CASSLGGTGASGTEAFF.

In its sample, this clonotype is medium-sized. This chain connects TRBV7-8 to TRBJ2-1, with 10 bases matching TRBD2. After removal of 5 bases from V and 3 bases from J, the junction contained 7 bases not matched to a gene. Germline V gene data show CDR1 as SGHVS and CDR2 as FQNEAQ. The CDR3 contains 16 residues. The CDR3 loop is CASSGGLAELYNEQFF. The CDR3 coding sequence is TGTGCCAGCAGCGGAGGACTAGCGGAGCTCTACAATGAGCAGTTCTTC.

This clonotype was recorded many times. The V and J genes are TRBV29-1 and TRBJ2-5; 7 bases agree with TRBD2. In germline, CDR1 is SQVTM, CDR2 ANQGSEA. The CDR3 contains 14 residues. The V and J ends lost 3 bases and 2 bases, in that order; junction bases with no gene match: 6. CDR3 in DNA: TGCAGCGTTGAGAGTGCGGGAGAACAAGAGACCCAGTACTTC. The encoded protein is CSVESAGEQETQYF.

The chain joins TRBV20-1 to TRBJ2-4; 8 nucleotides match TRBD2. Unmatched junction bases numbered 5, after V lost 4 bases and J lost 3 bases. Germline-derived CDR1 and CDR2 are DFQATT and SNEGSKA (reference sequence). The length of the CDR3 is 14 residues. The CDR3 sequence is CSAKSGSGKNIQYF. CDR3 sequence (DNA): TGCAGTGCTAAAAGCGGGAGCGGCAAAAACATTCAGTACTTC.

This clonotype was seen many times. V and J are TRBV20-1 and TRBJ2-7; D is tentatively TRBD1 or TRBD2 (6 bases each). This CDR3 has 15 residues. Trimming pared 0 bases from V and 5 bases from J, leaving 17 bases between. CDR1 is DFQATT, CDR2 SNEGSKA, per germline (reference sequence). In nucleotides, the CDR3 is TGCAGTGCTAGAGATCCCCCGGGAGAGGGGGACGAGCAGTACTTC. Encoded protein: CSARDPPGEGDEQYF.

In this sample, this clonotype is medium-sized. V usage is TRBV4-2 and J usage is TRBJ2-3, with 7 bases fitting TRBD2. V was pared by 11 bases and J by 1 base, with 9 bases of the junction left unmatched. The V gene's germline CDR1 is LGHNA and CDR2 YNFKEQ. The CDR3 sequence is 14 residues long. CDR3: CAFQPGGGTDTQYF. The CDR3 DNA follows: TGTGCCTTCCAGCCGGGAGGAGGCACAGATACGCAGTATTTT.

This clonotype was seen ten or more times. The rearrangement uses TRBV20-1 and TRBJ2-3; D unclear. From germline, CDR1 is DFQATT and CDR2 SNEGSKA (reference sequence). CDR3 length: 8 amino acids. V lost 6 bases, J lost 6 bases, and 1 base lay in between. Written as DNA, the CDR3 is TGCAGTGCCGATACGCAGTATTTT. Amino acids: CSADTQYF.

In its sample, this clonotype is medium-sized. V is TRBV2 and J is TRBJ1-2, with TRBD1 identical over 8 bases. Germline lookup yields CDR1 SNHLY and CDR2 FYNNEI. J gave up 3 bases and V 6 bases, and 6 bases lay outside the gene matches. The CDR3 consists of 14 residues. The CDR3 bases are TGTGCCAGCAGGTCCGGACAGGGCTACTATGGCTACACCTTC. It encodes CASRSGQGYYGYTF.

The sample holds a few counts of this clonotype. The V gene is TRBV29-1, the J gene TRBJ1-5; a weak D match, TRBD1 (5 bases). Trimming pared 6 bases from V and 4 bases from J, leaving 16 bases between. Germline CDR1 and CDR2: SQVTM and ANQGSEA. The CDR3 has 14 amino acids. DNA for the CDR3: TGCAGCGTCTACGGGACTCTAATAAATCAGCCCCAGCATTTT. This encodes CSVYGTLINQPQHF.

This clonotype ranks as medium-sized. The V call is TRBV12-3 or TRBV12-4, the J call TRBJ1-5; no definite D call. CDR3 size: 13 residues. Trimming stripped 3 bases from V and 4 bases from J, with 7 bases between. In DNA, the CDR3 is TGTGCCAGCAGTTTGTTAGGGAATCAGCCCCAGCATTTT. It encodes CASSLLGNQPQHF.

This clonotype was picked up many times. The CDR3 reads CSVEEGYSYTEAFF. The DNA for the CDR3 is TGCAGCGTTGAAGAGGGGTATTCTTACACTGAAGCTTTCTTT. This chain joins TRBV29-1 and TRBJ1-1; D not resolved. CDR3 size: 14 residues. Trimming left V 0 bases short and J 3 bases short, with 11 bases between. Germline loops: CDR1 SQVTM, CDR2 ANQGSEA.

Relative to its sample, this clonotype is medium-sized. The chain couples TRBV6-1 to TRBJ2-1; D gene uncertain. Trimming shortened V by 4 bases and J by 6 bases, and 7 bases separated the two germline ends. Germline values: CDR1 MNHNS, CDR2 SASEGT. This CDR3 is built from 12 residues. The CDR3 DNA reads TGTGCCAGCAGTGCCATCGGCAATGAGCAGTTCTTC. Its translation is CASSAIGNEQFF.

This clonotype counts as medium-sized. This chain uses TRBV2 with TRBJ2-5; maybe TRBD1 (6 bases). The germline gives CDR1 SNHLY, CDR2 FYNNEI. The V gene lost 7 bases and the J gene lost 1 base, with 10 bases spanning the gap. This CDR3 comprises 13 residues. Here the CDR3 DNA reads TGTGCCAGCAACAGGGAATCCCAAGAGACCCAGTACTTC. Protein product: CASNRESQETQYF.

In this sample, this clonotype turned up many times. The chain employs TRBV4-1 and TRBJ2-1, with D tentatively TRBD1 (6 bases). The germline CDR1 and CDR2 sequences are MGHRA and YSYEKL. V lost 4 bases, J lost 3 bases, and 10 bases lay in between. The CDR3 has 14 residues. The CDR3 loop reads CASSRRDIYNEQFF. As DNA, the CDR3 is TGCGCCAGCAGCCGTCGGGACATCTACAATGAGCAGTTCTTC.

By sample share, this clonotype is medium-sized. The CDR3 DNA follows: TGCAGCGTTGGGCAGGGGATCTACGAGCAGTACTTC. The encoded protein is CSVGQGIYEQYF. This chain joins TRBV29-1 and TRBJ2-7; a weak D match, TRBD1 (6 bases). V gave up 4 bases and J gave up 3 bases, with 10 bases separating them. Germline loops: CDR1 SQVTM, CDR2 ANQGSEA. This CDR3 has 12 amino acids.